This T cell receptor beta chain appears in the sequencing data of a study of blood T cell repertoires in COVID-19 (dated by TCRdb to 2018 to 2020). Context from the whole study: The collaborator samples originated in the United States, Italy and Spain and spanned the acute and convalescent phases of COVID-19. The repertoires were released in a freely available public database meant as a resource for research on the immune response to SARS-CoV-2. The samples were drawn from two sources: the first 160 participants of the ongoing ImmuneRACE study, and fewer than 1,500 subjects contributed by 6 global collaborators. Where HLA class I and class II types were available, the types were taken from metadata supplied by the sample provider, not from assay-based typing. The prospective study material was composed of cDNA or gDNA derived from T cells, B-cell-depleted T cells, or PBMCs. A de-identified subject ID, COVID-19 status, age in years and sex were almost always included in the sample metadata. The dataset comprised deeply sampled blood TCRbeta repertoires from subjects exposed to, actively infected with, or recovered from COVID-19.

Each collaborating institution followed its own protocols to collect whole blood in K2EDTA tubes. For TCRbeta analysis, collaborators shipped samples in one of three forms: frozen whole blood, isolated PBMCs, or DNA extracted from either of those sample types. TCRbeta CDR3 regions were amplified from genomic DNA using the immunoSEQ Assay, a bias-controlled multiplex PCR. Concerning the study's data processing: The number of nucleated cells in each sample was estimated by amplification of reference gene primers within the assay. Sequence reads were collapsed and filtered to measure the absolute abundance of every unique TCRbeta CDR3 rearrangement. Productive Simpson clonality was computed per sample as the square root of Simpson's diversity index over productive rearrangements. The immuneACCESS repertoire file appears here via TCRdb, limited to in-frame rearrangements. These files lack a portion of the clones; in checked studies, under half of the deficit traces to unresolved V genes, and the cause of the others is not known. V and J calls plus clone size are reproduced from that table; the DNA served to infer D and trimming. This sample comprises about 190,000 clones, under 80% of them detected only once. The ten top clones hold 9.5% to 15% of the sample.

Overall study outcomes, separate from this receptor: The amount of clinical and demographic metadata varied by source and participant and was provided uncurated.

Remarks on this clone: Its recognized antigen is unknown. Per-base quality was not reported, and no clone a single base away is much larger than it.

This clonotype originated in a woman between 45 and 65 years old with acute or convalescent COVID-19. The sample taken for sequencing was peripheral blood.

The base sequence is TGTGCCAGCAGCCGTCCCTATGGGCGGGAGATCCCCGGGGAGCTGTTTTTT. Its translation reads: CASSRPYGREIPGELFF. The chain joins TRBV28 to TRBJ2-2; the junction holds 7 bases that match TRBD2. Trimming removed 6 bases from V and 6 bases from J; the gene matches leave 16 bases unexplained. The CDR3 spans 17 residues, from the cysteine through the phenylalanine. This entry keeps only the CDR3 DNA: 51 bases, framed from base 1. CDR1 and CDR2 are drawn from the germline V gene: MDHEN, SYDVKM.